These T cell receptor beta chains were read from a single sample in a study of persistence of HIV-infected CD4 T cells. The data were produced by immunoSEQ multiplex PCR, yet TCRdb's version contains in-frame clones alone and is incomplete. The sample contains tens of thousands of clones, roughly 75% of which appear only once. Their target antigens are unknown. The sequences come from CD4+ T cells sorted from PBMCs after roughly 19-hour stimulation, collected from a patient who received antiretroviral therapy. All receptors derive from an adult woman with HIV who was CMV-seropositive. The CDR3 runs from the conserved cysteine through the conserved F or W. The order of the fields is D gene, clone size, V gene, J gene, CDR3 protein, CDR3 DNA. A D gene is named only where the DNA matches it firmly. Size is stated for part of the rows, as once, few or many counts, or as a class when the clone is expanded.

D gene: .
clone size: few
V gene: TRBV2
J gene: TRBJ1-1
CDR3 protein: CAIRQGMNTEAFF
CDR3 DNA: TGTGCCATCAGGCAAGGAATGAACACTGAAGCTTTCTTT

D gene: .
clone size: few
V gene: TRBV5-1
J gene: TRBJ1-2
CDR3 protein: CASSLVNFRGYTF
CDR3 DNA: TGCGCCAGCAGCTTGGTAAATTTTCGTGGCTACACCTTC

D gene: .
clone size: few
V gene: TRBV19
J gene: TRBJ1-5
CDR3 protein: CASKSRAYSNQPQHF
CDR3 DNA: TGTGCCAGTAAATCCCGAGCTTATAGCAATCAGCCCCAGCATTTT

D gene: .
clone size: .
V gene: TRBV19
J gene: TRBJ2-3
CDR3 protein: CASSRQSLSTDTQYF
CDR3 DNA: TGTGCCAGTAGTAGACAGAGCTTGAGCACAGATACGCAGTATTTT

D gene: TRBD2
clone size: .
V gene: TRBV9
J gene: TRBJ2-1
CDR3 protein: CASSVGSGVFNEQFF
CDR3 DNA: TGTGCCAGCAGCGTTGGTAGCGGGGTTTTCAATGAGCAGTTCTTC

D gene: .
clone size: .
V gene: TRBV7-9
J gene: TRBJ2-7
CDR3 protein: CASSFPGLLSYEQYF
CDR3 DNA: TGTGCCAGCAGCTTCCCGGGACTCTTATCCTACGAGCAGTACTTC

D gene: .
clone size: .
V gene: TRBV10-2
J gene: TRBJ1-5
CDR3 protein: CASMQGWNQPQHF
CDR3 DNA: TGCGCCAGTATGCAGGGGTGGAATCAGCCCCAGCATTTT

D gene: .
clone size: once
V gene: TRBV7-7
J gene: TRBJ2-5
CDR3 protein: CASSPHPGGQETQYF
CDR3 DNA: TGTGCCAGCAGCCCCCACCCCGGGGGCCAAGAGACCCAGTACTTC

D gene: .
clone size: .
V gene: TRBV5-1
J gene: TRBJ2-3
CDR3 protein: CASSLQRTTDTQYF
CDR3 DNA: TGCGCCAGCAGCTTGCAGCGGACCACAGATACGCAGTATTTT

D gene: .
clone size: .
V gene: TRBV5-1
J gene: TRBJ1-5
CDR3 protein: CASSAEPGFQPQHF
CDR3 DNA: TGCGCCAGCAGCGCCGAGCCAGGTTTTCAGCCCCAGCATTTT

D gene: TRBD1
clone size: .
V gene: TRBV2
J gene: TRBJ1-3
CDR3 protein: CASSFGTGSGNTIYF
CDR3 DNA: TGTGCCAGCAGCTTCGGGACAGGGTCTGGAAACACCATATATTTT

D gene: .
clone size: .
V gene: TRBV4-1
J gene: TRBJ2-3
CDR3 protein: CASSQGLRGRKGDTQYF
CDR3 DNA: TGCGCCAGCAGCCAAGGGCTCCGGGGGCGTAAAGGGGATACGCAGTATTTT

D gene: .
clone size: .
V gene: TRBV10-3
J gene: TRBJ1-1
CDR3 protein: CAITPRAVGDTEAFF
CDR3 DNA: TGTGCCATCACTCCTCGGGCAGTGGGGGACACTGAAGCTTTCTTT

D gene: .
clone size: .
V gene: TRBV10-3
J gene: TRBJ1-2
CDR3 protein: CAISGGPLGYTF
CDR3 DNA: TGTGCCATCAGTGGGGGGCCCCTCGGCTACACCTTC

D gene: .
clone size: .
V gene: TRBV29-1
J gene: TRBJ1-2
CDR3 protein: CSVEEGNYGYTF
CDR3 DNA: TGCAGCGTTGAAGAGGGGAACTATGGCTACACCTTC

D gene: .
clone size: .
V gene: TRBV7-9
J gene: TRBJ1-2
CDR3 protein: CASSFGGEGYTF
CDR3 DNA: TGTGCCAGCAGCTTTGGGGGGGAAGGCTACACCTTC

D gene: .
clone size: .
V gene: TRBV24-1
J gene: TRBJ2-2
CDR3 protein: CATSDLHWGTGELFF
CDR3 DNA: TGTGCCACCAGTGATTTGCATTGGGGGACCGGGGAGCTGTTTTTT

D gene: .
clone size: .
V gene: TRBV3-1/TRBV3-2
J gene: TRBJ1-2
CDR3 protein: CASSQAGTRKGGYTF
CDR3 DNA: TGTGCCAGCAGCCAAGCCGGGACGAGAAAGGGTGGCTACACCTTC

D gene: TRBD2
clone size: once
V gene: TRBV3-1/TRBV3-2
J gene: TRBJ2-1
CDR3 protein: CASSLNGGGNEQFF
CDR3 DNA: TGTGCCAGCAGCCTCAATGGGGGGGGAAATGAGCAGTTCTTC

D gene: .
clone size: .
V gene: TRBV19
J gene: TRBJ1-1
CDR3 protein: CASSFPRGTEAFF
CDR3 DNA: TGTGCCAGTAGCTTCCCCCGGGGAACTGAAGCTTTCTTT

D gene: TRBD1
clone size: .
V gene: TRBV7-6
J gene: TRBJ2-2
CDR3 protein: CASSLRAGGSLGKTGELFF
CDR3 DNA: TGTGCCAGCAGCTTACGGGCAGGGGGCTCCTTAGGAAAAACCGGGGAGCTGTTTTTT

D gene: TRBD1
clone size: .
V gene: TRBV5-6
J gene: TRBJ1-3
CDR3 protein: CASRNRGRKGNTIYF
CDR3 DNA: TGTGCCAGCAGAAACAGGGGGCGAAAAGGAAACACCATATATTTT

D gene: TRBD2
clone size: .
V gene: TRBV20-1
J gene: TRBJ2-7
CDR3 protein: CSASPGGRYEQYF
CDR3 DNA: TGCAGTGCTAGTCCGGGGGGAAGGTACGAGCAGTACTTC

D gene: TRBD1
clone size: few
V gene: TRBV5-1
J gene: TRBJ1-2
CDR3 protein: CASSLRDSQYGYTF
CDR3 DNA: TGCGCCAGCAGCTTGCGGGACAGCCAATATGGCTACACCTTC

D gene: .
clone size: few
V gene: TRBV7-8
J gene: TRBJ1-3
CDR3 protein: CASTDSRNTIYF
CDR3 DNA: TGTGCCAGCACTGACAGTCGAAACACCATATATTTT